Below, 27 T cell receptor beta chains from the same sample are listed, as sequenced in a study of blood T cell repertoires in COVID-19. Here immunoSEQ multiplex PCR was the method, and the copy in TCRdb shows in-frame clones only, minus some. The sample lists 150,000 to 200,000 clones, 88% occurring once. Sequenced sample: peripheral blood. The receptors were sampled from a human donor in a cohort sampled during active COVID-19.

This sequence joins TRBV19 and TRBJ1-5, with D hard to call. V lost 1 base to trimming and J lost 2 bases, with 3 bases between them. Germline V gene lookup returns CDR1 LNHDA and CDR2 SQIVND (reference sequence). The CDR3 is 13 amino acids. CDR3 coding DNA: TGTGCCAGTAGTATAGTAGGCAATCAGCCCCAGCATTTT. It yields the protein CASSIVGNQPQHF.

A single count supports this clone. V usage is TRBV3-1 (or the pseudogene TRBV3-2) and J usage is TRBJ2-5; D uncertain. Trimming cost V 8 bases and J 3 bases, with 7 bases left between them. CDR3 length equals 11 residues. CDR1 LGHDT and CDR2 YNNKEL come from the germline V gene (reference sequence). The CDR3 reads CASRVKETQYF. Here the CDR3 DNA reads TGTGCCAGCCGCGTAAAAGAGACCCAGTACTTC.

This clone has a handful of counts. V is TRBV6-2 or TRBV6-3 and J is TRBJ2-1; 9 bases agree with TRBD2. This CDR3 has 17 amino acids. With V trimmed by 0 bases and J by 3 bases, 6 bases remained unmatched. Germline CDR1 is MNHEY and CDR2 is SVGEGT. The CDR3 region has the DNA TGTGCCAGCAGTTACTCGGGTCCTAGCGGGGTCTACAATGAGCAGTTCTTC. It yields the protein CASSYSGPSGVYNEQFF.

This chain links TRBV9 with TRBJ1-4, with 11 bases identical to TRBD1. Looked up from germline, CDR1 is SGDLS and CDR2 is YYNGEE. V shed 4 bases, J shed 7 bases, and the junction held 12 bases outside the gene matches. This CDR3 is 17 amino acids long. DNA for the CDR3: TGTGCCAGCAGCCCGGGGACAGGGGGATTGGGCGGTGAAAAACTGTTTTTT. Its protein is CASSPGTGGLGGEKLFF. The complete variable domain, with remaining parts taken from reference TRBV9 and TRBJ1-4, reads DSGVTQTPKHLITATGQRVTLRCSPRSGDLSVYWYQQSLDQGLQFLIQYYNGEERAKGNILERFSAQQFPDLHSELNLSSLELGDSALYFCASSPGTGGLGGEKLFFGSGTQLSVL.

The J gene is TRBJ2-5, the V gene TRBV19; D may be TRBD2 (6 bases). V dropped 2 bases and J dropped 5 bases, with 15 bases sitting between them. CDR3 size: 15 residues. Per germline, CDR1 LNHDA and CDR2 SQIVND (reference sequence). DNA of the CDR3: TGTGCCAGTAGTATAATGAGTAGCGGAAGTGAGACCCAGTACTTC. Protein product: CASSIMSSGSETQYF.

The chain employs TRBV5-6 and TRBJ1-4; perhaps TRBD1 as D (6 bases). CDR3 size: 12 residues. Per the germline V gene, CDR1 is SGHDT and CDR2 is YYEEEE. The V end lost 0 bases, the J end lost 13 bases, and 10 bases lay between the germline ends. Here the CDR3 reads CASSLGGGRLFF. CDR3 sequence (DNA): TGTGCCAGCAGCTTGGGGGGGGGCCGACTGTTTTTT.

This sequence joins TRBV5-1 and TRBJ1-6; 10 nucleotides agree with TRBD1. The V gene end was trimmed by 4 bases and the J gene end by 4 bases; junction bases not matched to a gene: 20. Germline assignment: CDR1 SGHRS and CDR2 YFSETQ. This CDR3 has 21 amino acids. The CDR3 region is CASSPGETGGADITYNSPLHF. The CDR3 region has the DNA TGCGCCAGCAGCCCCGGGGAGACAGGGGGCGCGGATATTACTTATAATTCACCCCTCCACTTT.

Sample share makes this clone medium-sized. The chain uses TRBV10-3 and TRBJ2-1, with TRBD2 matching 8 bases. CDR3 length equals 13 residues. J gave up 6 bases and V 10 bases, and 8 bases lay outside the gene matches. The germline gives CDR1 ENHRY, CDR2 SYGVKD. The CDR3 DNA reads as TGTGCCACCGGCGGGCTAGCGGGCAATGAGCAGTTCTTC. The encoded protein is CATGGLAGNEQFF.

The V gene is TRBV3-1 (or the pseudogene TRBV3-2), the J gene TRBJ2-4; TRBD1 aligns across 12 bases. This CDR3 spans 17 amino acids. The V segment lost 4 bases and the J segment 3 bases; nucleotides outside the gene matches: 7. In germline, CDR1 is LGHDT, CDR2 YNNKEL (reference sequence). CDR3 bases: TGTGCCAGCAGCCTGGGGACAGGGGGCTCTGGCAAAAACATTCAGTACTTC. Translation gives CASSLGTGGSGKNIQYF.

This rearrangement joins TRBV12-3 or TRBV12-4 to TRBJ2-7, with D uncertain. The germline V and J ends were trimmed by 6 bases and 6 bases, with 12 bases remaining between them. CDR3 size: 12 residues. CDR3 residues: CASSSTPAEQYF. The CDR3 DNA reads as TGTGCCAGCAGCTCTACCCCCGCCGAGCAGTACTTC.

This chain connects TRBV4-1 to TRBJ1-5; D is perhaps TRBD1 (6 bases). V was cut by 0 bases and J by 9 bases, with 21 bases left in between. Germline CDR1 reads MGHRA; CDR2 reads YSYEKL. There are 17 residues in the CDR3. The CDR3 here is CASSQDTDGQYSRPQHF. The CDR3 nucleotides are TGCGCCAGCAGCCAAGACACCGATGGACAGTACTCTCGGCCCCAGCATTTT.

The genes are TRBV10-2 and TRBJ2-3; 7 nucleotides align to TRBD1. V shed 0 bases and J 5 bases; nucleotides not matched to a gene: 8. CDR1 WSHSY and CDR2 SAAADI come from the germline V gene. This CDR3 comprises 16 residues. CDR3 protein: CASSESLRGLEDTQYF. DNA of the CDR3: TGCGCCAGCAGTGAGTCTTTGAGGGGGCTGGAAGATACGCAGTATTTT.

This chain joins TRBV30 and TRBJ1-5; D uncertain. Trimming left V 0 bases short and J 6 bases short, with 12 bases between. This CDR3 is 14 amino acids long. Germline CDR1 reads GTSNPN; CDR2 reads SVGIG (reference sequence). CDR3 in amino acids: CAWSVGVGVQPQHF. CDR3 DNA: TGTGCCTGGAGTGTTGGCGTCGGGGTTCAGCCCCAGCATTTT.

This chain uses TRBV5-1 with TRBJ2-1; 11 bases map to TRBD1. The CDR3 contains 15 residues. Germline V gene lookup returns CDR1 SGHRS and CDR2 YFSETQ. With V trimmed by 3 bases and J by 6 bases, 5 bases remained unmatched. The CDR3 is CASSSAGTGGNEQFF. The CDR3 DNA reads TGCGCCAGCAGCTCGGCCGGGACAGGGGGCAATGAGCAGTTCTTC.

J is TRBJ2-7 and V is TRBV15, with D possibly matching TRBD1 (6 bases). Germline CDR1 reads LNHNV; CDR2 reads YYDKDF (reference sequence). The CDR3 totals 14 residues. The V and J ends lost 0 bases and 5 bases respectively, with 11 bases between them. The CDR3 DNA reads as TGTGCCACCAGCAGAGACAGGGGACGAAACGAGCAGTACTTC. Amino acid sequence: CATSRDRGRNEQYF.

The CDR3 DNA sequence: TGTGCCAGTACCCCAGACGGGGACAATGAGCAGTTCTTC. As protein: CASTPDGDNEQFF. The chain recombines TRBV19 with TRBJ2-1; a possible D gene is TRBD2 (5 bases). The germline gives CDR1 LNHDA, CDR2 SQIVND (reference sequence). The CDR3 has 13 amino acids. V lost 7 bases and J 5 bases, leaving 12 bases between the germline ends.

The chain uses TRBV3-1 (or the pseudogene TRBV3-2) and TRBJ2-1, with 7 nucleotides matching TRBD2. Germline CDR1 is LGHDT and CDR2 is YNNKEL (reference sequence). The CDR3 sequence is 16 residues long. The V gene end was trimmed by 0 bases and the J gene end by 2 bases; junction bases not matched to a gene: 4. The CDR3 reads CASSQDGSGTYNEQFF. CDR3 sequence (DNA): TGTGCCAGCAGCCAAGATGGGAGCGGGACCTACAATGAGCAGTTCTTC.

On this clone: Other DNA sequences of this sample code for an identical CDR3. This chain uses TRBV7-2 with TRBJ2-1; no reliable D call. The V gene lost 3 bases and the J gene lost 0 bases, with 9 bases spanning the gap. Per the germline V gene, CDR1 is SGHTA and CDR2 is FQGNSA. The CDR3 length is 15 residues. CDR3 in amino acids: CASSFDSSSYNEQFF. In nucleotides, the CDR3 is TGTGCCAGCAGCTTTGACTCTTCCTCCTACAATGAGCAGTTCTTC.

The chain joins TRBV29-1 to TRBJ2-6; D unclear. CDR1 is SQVTM and CDR2 is ANQGSEA in the germline V gene. V was clipped by 4 bases and J by 3 bases, with 7 bases between them. This CDR3 has 13 residues. The CDR3 protein is CSVVGGGANVLTF. Here the CDR3 DNA reads TGCAGCGTTGTCGGCGGTGGGGCCAACGTCCTGACTTTC.

The rearrangement joins TRBV7-2 to TRBJ2-3; 8 bases are a match to TRBD2. The CDR3 totals 16 residues. Germline V gene data show CDR1 as SGHTA and CDR2 as FQGNSA. The V segment lost 4 bases and the J segment 3 bases; nucleotides outside the gene matches: 9. DNA for the CDR3: TGTGCCAGCAGCTCCGTCGGGGGGGCGCGGACAGATACGCAGTATTTT. Residues: CASSSVGGARTDTQYF.

The chain joins TRBV7-2 to TRBJ1-6, with TRBD1 as a possible D gene (5 bases). Looked up from germline, CDR1 is SGHTA and CDR2 is FQGNSA. The CDR3 is made up of 15 amino acids. The V gene lost 1 base and the J gene lost 7 bases, with 11 bases spanning the gap. In nucleotides, the CDR3 is TGTGCCAGCAGCTTAGTGGGGGGGGACAATTCACCCCTCCACTTT. Amino acid sequence: CASSLVGGDNSPLHF.

Many counts were recorded for this clone. V and J are TRBV29-1 and TRBJ2-1; D call uncertain. The CDR3 extends over 11 amino acids. The germline CDR1 and CDR2 sequences are SQVTM and ANQGSEA. Trimming removed 4 bases from V and 6 bases from J, with 7 bases in between. The CDR3, as DNA: TGCAGCGTTGGAGGAGCCAATGAGCAGTTCTTC. Amino acids: CSVGGANEQFF.

The rearrangement uses TRBV7-8 and TRBJ2-1, with 16 bases aligning to TRBD2. The CDR3 spans 18 residues. Unmatched junction bases numbered 7, after V lost 1 base and J lost 7 bases. Germline lookup yields CDR1 SGHVS and CDR2 FQNEAQ. For the CDR3, the DNA is TGTGCCAGCAGCTTAGAGGGACTAGCGGGGGGGCCGAGAAATGAGCAGTTCTTC. Its translation is CASSLEGLAGGPRNEQFF.

V gene TRBV5-1 combines with J gene TRBJ2-1; TRBD2 agrees at 13 bases. This CDR3 region has 15 residues. Germline-derived CDR1 and CDR2 are SGHRS and YFSETQ. Trimming at V came to 4 bases and at J to 6 bases, leaving 4 bases not matched to a gene. The CDR3 bases are TGCGCCAGCAGCGGTACTAGCGGGAGGGCCAATGAGCAGTTCTTC. Residues: CASSGTSGRANEQFF.

CDR3 loop: CASSQGLGNEQFF. DNA for the CDR3: TGTGCCAGCAGTCAAGGACTAGGGAATGAGCAGTTCTTC. This chain uses TRBV27 with TRBJ2-1; 7 nucleotides match TRBD2. In germline, CDR1 is MNHEY, CDR2 SMNVEV (reference sequence). This CDR3 has 13 residues. Germline trimming cut 5 bases from V and 7 bases from J; bases unmatched to any gene: 5.

V gene TRBV19 combines with J gene TRBJ1-1; TRBD1 matches at 7 bases. The CDR3 totals 17 residues. The J segment lost 4 bases and the V segment lost 3 bases, leaving 14 bases of the junction unmatched. The germline V gene encodes CDR1 LNHDA and CDR2 SQIVND (reference sequence). CDR3 DNA: TGTGCCAGTAGTATCCTGGACAGGCTGGATGATGGCACTGAAGCTTTCTTT. This codes for CASSILDRLDDGTEAFF.

The chain employs TRBV6-5 and TRBJ1-5; maybe TRBD1 (6 bases). Trimming took off 8 bases at V and 6 bases at J, with 14 bases between the two ends. CDR1 and CDR2 (germline): MNHEY, SVGAGI. The CDR3 covers 13 residues. CDR3 sequence reads: CASGEGVPQPQHF. The CDR3 nucleotides are TGTGCCAGCGGGGAGGGGGTTCCTCAGCCCCAGCATTTT.